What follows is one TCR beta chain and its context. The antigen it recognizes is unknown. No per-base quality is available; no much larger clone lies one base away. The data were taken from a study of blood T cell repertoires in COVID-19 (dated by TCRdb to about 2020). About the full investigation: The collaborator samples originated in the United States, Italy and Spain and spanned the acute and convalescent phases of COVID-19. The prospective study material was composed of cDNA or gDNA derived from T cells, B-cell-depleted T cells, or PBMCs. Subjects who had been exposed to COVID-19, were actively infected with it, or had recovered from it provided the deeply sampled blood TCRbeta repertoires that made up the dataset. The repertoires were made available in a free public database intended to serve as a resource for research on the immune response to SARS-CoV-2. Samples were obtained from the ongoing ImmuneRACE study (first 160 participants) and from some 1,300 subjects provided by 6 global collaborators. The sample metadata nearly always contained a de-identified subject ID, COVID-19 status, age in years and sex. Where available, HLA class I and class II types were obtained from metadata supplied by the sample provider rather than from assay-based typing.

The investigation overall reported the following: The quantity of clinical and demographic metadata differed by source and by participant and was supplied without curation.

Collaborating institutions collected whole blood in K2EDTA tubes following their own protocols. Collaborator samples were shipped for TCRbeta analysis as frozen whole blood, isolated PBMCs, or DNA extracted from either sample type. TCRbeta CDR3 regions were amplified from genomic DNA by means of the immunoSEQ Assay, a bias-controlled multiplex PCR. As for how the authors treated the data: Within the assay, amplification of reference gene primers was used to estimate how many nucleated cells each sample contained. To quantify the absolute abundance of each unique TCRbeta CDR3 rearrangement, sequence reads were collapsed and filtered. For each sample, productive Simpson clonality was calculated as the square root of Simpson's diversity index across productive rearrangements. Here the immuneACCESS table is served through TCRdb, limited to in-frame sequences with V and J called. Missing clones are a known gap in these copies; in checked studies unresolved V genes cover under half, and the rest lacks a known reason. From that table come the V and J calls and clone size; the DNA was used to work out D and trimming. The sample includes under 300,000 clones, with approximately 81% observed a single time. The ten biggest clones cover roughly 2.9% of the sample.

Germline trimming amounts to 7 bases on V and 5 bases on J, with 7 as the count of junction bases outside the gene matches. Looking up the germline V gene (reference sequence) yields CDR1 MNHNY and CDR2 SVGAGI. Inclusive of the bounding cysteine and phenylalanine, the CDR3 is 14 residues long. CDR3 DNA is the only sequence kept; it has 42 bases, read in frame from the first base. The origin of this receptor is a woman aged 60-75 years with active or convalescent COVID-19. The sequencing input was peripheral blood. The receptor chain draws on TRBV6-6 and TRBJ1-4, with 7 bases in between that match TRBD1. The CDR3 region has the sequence CASILDRENEKLFF. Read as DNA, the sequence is TGTGCCAGCATCCTAGACAGGGAGAATGAAAAACTGTTTTTT.